This T cell receptor (beta chain) appears in the sequencing data of a study of cytomegalovirus exposure and HLA in healthy donors. This clone turned up a few times. The CDR3 runs to 16 residues. V dropped 4 bases and J dropped 7 bases, with 18 bases sitting between them. 60 Vbeta and 13 Jbeta primers were used in PCR. Sequencing used immunoSEQ multiplex PCR; TCRdb keeps in-frame clones, though not all of them. The sample carries 150,000 to 200,000 clones, around 85% recorded once. The TCR was taken from a man aged 18 to 30 in good health and CMV-seronegative. Sequencing was carried out using PBMCs. The chain recombines TRBV5-3 with TRBJ1-6; D is unresolved. TRBV5-3 is an open reading frame, and its role is uncertain. The CDR3 DNA sequence: TGTGCCAGAAGCCAACTAAGGTATTGGCGGAATTCACCCCTCCACTTT. It encodes CARSQLRYWRNSPLHF.